Here is one T cell receptor (beta chain) with its context. Its target is not known. A junction boundary mismatches the germline segment, possibly from a read error. This same CDR3 is encoded by further DNA sequences in the sample. The data are from a study of shared clonotypes between healthy human individuals. Study-level findings and limits: Generally, naive subsets (rather than memory subsets) showed larger estimated richness.

The protocol was immunoSEQ multiplex PCR, while the TCRdb copy is restricted to in-frame clones and leaves out a portion. The data show about 1.1 million clones, with around three quarters seen just once and 0.85% to 1% held by the top ten. Germline CDR1 reads SGHRS; CDR2 reads YFSETQ. The CDR3 extends over 14 amino acids. The CD4+ fraction was divided into a CD45RA+ naive subset and a CD45RA-negative memory subset. Sequencing used memory CD4+ T cells from PBMCs. This sample's subset: CD45RA-negative fraction. This rearrangement joins TRBV5-1 to TRBJ1-4, with D hard to call. The clonotype originates from a man younger than 35 in good health. Some clones in this sample may be carry-over from other donors' samples. The CDR3 reads CASSPTTTNEKLFF. The CDR3 region has the DNA TGCGCCAGCAGCCCGACAACAACTAATGAAAAACTGTTCTTT.